The 17 T cell receptor beta chains below come from one sample, sequenced in a study of T-cell memory formation after mild COVID-19. Each CDR3 protein is one row after TCRdb ran MiXCR on the 5' RACE reads. Of some 340,000 distinct CDR3 sequences in the sample, 10% to 15% were seen once. Sequenced sample: PBMCs or a T cell subset sorted from them (not recorded which). The receptors shown here come from a man aged 18 to 30 who had mild COVID-19 (a few samples of this study predate the infection). Cell type and time point are not known.

This clonotype came up a few times. The rearrangement uses TRBV7-2 and TRBJ1-5; D is uncertain. There are 13 residues in the CDR3. Trimming took off 5 bases at V and 0 bases at J, with 5 bases between the two ends. CDR1 and CDR2 (germline): SGHTA, FQGNSA. CDR3 coding DNA: TGTGCCAGCAGCCGGGTTAGCAATCAGCCCCAGCATTTT. Translation gives CASSRVSNQPQHF.

V and J are TRBV7-3 and TRBJ2-1; either TRBD1 or TRBD2 may supply D (5 bases each). This CDR3 is built from 14 residues. V lost 0 bases and J lost 7, with 10 bases in between. Germline lookup yields CDR1 SGHTA and CDR2 FQGTGA. The CDR3 protein is CASSLTGESNEQFF. Written as DNA, the CDR3 is TGTGCCAGCAGCTTAACAGGGGAGTCTAATGAGCAGTTCTTC.

The V gene is TRBV28, the J gene TRBJ2-7; the match to TRBD1 covers 8 bases. The CDR3 has 15 residues. J lost 1 base, V lost 9 bases, and 11 bases had no gene match. Germline loops: CDR1 MDHEN, CDR2 SYDVKM. Here the CDR3 reads CARSFGTGFSYEQYV. CDR3 DNA sequence: TGTGCCAGGTCGTTTGGGACAGGCTTTTCCTACGAGCAGTACGTC.

In its sample, this clonotype was seen a few times. The chain uses TRBV20-1 and TRBJ1-5, with unresolved D. V lost 0 bases to trimming and J lost 1 base, with 7 bases between them. CDR3 length equals 14 residues. Germline-derived CDR1 and CDR2 are DFQATT and SNEGSKA (reference sequence). Here the CDR3 reads CSARDPGSNQPQHF. CDR3 DNA sequence: TGCAGTGCTAGAGATCCTGGGAGCAATCAGCCCCAGCATTTT.

The J gene is TRBJ1-1, the V gene TRBV4-2, with D unresolved. Germline CDR1 reads LGHNA; CDR2 reads YNFKEQ. This CDR3 contains 13 residues. V lost 6 bases to trimming and J lost 7 bases, with 15 bases between them. CDR3 nucleotides: TGTGCCAGCAGTCCGAGACGTCAGAATGAAGCTTTCTTT. Its protein is CASSPRRQNEAFF.

There are many counts of this clonotype. The chain carries TRBV7-9 and TRBJ2-7; possible D gene TRBD2, 7 bases. This CDR3 spans 13 amino acids. V was trimmed by 4 bases and J by 6 bases, leaving 13 bases between them. The germline V gene has CDR1 SEHNR and CDR2 FQNEAQ (reference sequence). Here the CDR3 DNA reads TGTGCCAGCAGCTCCCAAGGGGGGGTCGAGCAGTACTTC. Translating it yields CASSSQGGVEQYF.

As regards this clonotype: This likely comes from a read error, as the CDR3 has no conserved phenylalanine or tryptophan at its end. The limits of the CDR3 on the DNA are not certain, so only TCRdb's listed CDR3 is given. CDR3 amino acids: CASSPLTQPAA. This chain joins TRBV21-1 and TRBJ2-7. TRBV21-1 is designated a pseudogene. The CDR3 is 11 residues long, counting both termini.

V usage is TRBV3-1 and J usage is TRBJ1-2, with D tentatively TRBD1 (6 bases). The length of the CDR3 is 14 residues. Trimming cost V 3 bases and J 0 bases, with 8 bases left between them. Germline lookup yields CDR1 LGHDT and CDR2 YNNKEL (reference sequence). The CDR3 DNA is TGTGCCAGCAGCCAGTGGACAGCTAACTATGGCTACACCTTC. Protein sequence: CASSQWTANYGYTF. The entire variable domain, with the rest obtained from reference TRBV3-1 and TRBJ1-2, is as follows: DTAVSQTPKYLVTQMGNDKSIKCEQNLGHDTMYWYKQDSKKFLKIMFSYNNKELIINETVPNRFSPKSPDKAHLNLHINSLELGDSAVYFCASSQWTANYGYTFGSGTRLTVV.

The rearrangement joins TRBV12-3 or TRBV12-4 to TRBJ1-6; a possible D gene is TRBD1 (5 bases). This CDR3 is built from 17 residues. Trimming cost V 7 bases and J 0 bases, with 16 bases left between them. In DNA form, the CDR3 reads TGTGCCAGCAAAAGTCAGGGAAGAAGCTCCTATAATTCACCCCTCCACTTT. It translates to CASKSQGRSSYNSPLHF.

This rearrangement joins TRBV10-3 to TRBJ2-1; D is perhaps TRBD1 or TRBD2 (6 bases each). V was trimmed by 6 bases and J by 12 bases, leaving 18 bases between them. CDR3 length: 13 amino acids. The germline CDR1 and CDR2 sequences are ENHRY and SYGVKD. The CDR3 DNA follows: TGTGCCATCAGCACCGAGCCTTCGGGGGCGCAGTTCTTC. Its translation is CAISTEPSGAQFF.

The CDR3, as DNA: TGTGCCAGCAGCCAAGCCGGGGGCCCCCTGCCCCAGCATTTT. It translates to CASSQAGGPLPQHF. The rearrangement joins TRBV14 to TRBJ1-5; D is perhaps TRBD1 (6 bases). V gave up 1 base and J gave up 9 bases, with 13 bases separating them. Germline lookup yields CDR1 SGHDN and CDR2 FVKESK. The CDR3 totals 14 residues.

The chain has TRBV4-1 and TRBJ1-4; weak D call: TRBD1 (5 bases). Germline CDR1 MGHRA, CDR2 YSYEKL. The V end was cut by 10 bases, the J end by 8 bases, with 20 bases between. The CDR3 is made up of 14 amino acids. CDR3 nucleotides: TGCGCCACCGCCCCTGGGGGAGGTGGAGAAAAACTGTTTTTT. Its protein is CATAPGGGGEKLFF.

Many counts were recorded for this clonotype. The chain is built from TRBV5-1 and TRBJ2-5; D gene unclear. This CDR3 spans 13 amino acids. Germline loops: CDR1 SGHRS, CDR2 YFSETQ. The V end was cut by 0 bases, the J end by 1 base, with 4 bases between. CDR3 sequence: CASSLGSQETQYF. The CDR3 region has the DNA TGCGCCAGCAGCTTGGGCAGCCAAGAGACCCAGTACTTC. Complete variable domain (other parts from reference TRBV5-1 and TRBJ2-5): KAGVTQTPRYLIKTRGQQVTLSCSPISGHRSVSWYQQTPGQGLQFLFEYFSETQRNKGNFPGRFSGRQFSNSRSEMNVSTLELGDSALYLCASSLGSQETQYFGPGTRLLVL.

This clonotype was seen many times. The chain links TRBV3-1 to TRBJ2-2, with D hard to call. V lost 2 bases, J lost 4 bases, and 2 bases lay in between. CDR3 length: 12 residues. Per the germline V gene, CDR1 is LGHDT and CDR2 is YNNKEL (reference sequence). Written as DNA, the CDR3 is TGTGCCAGCAGCCAATCCACCGGGGAGCTGTTTTTT. It specifies CASSQSTGELFF.

V and J are TRBV10-3 and TRBJ1-6; possible D gene TRBD1, 6 bases. V lost 2 bases and J lost 5, with 13 bases in between. The germline V gene has CDR1 ENHRY and CDR2 SYGVKD. This CDR3 region has 16 residues. The CDR3 sequence is CAISEGRGGHNSPLHF. Here the CDR3 DNA reads TGTGCCATCAGTGAGGGGAGAGGGGGGCATAATTCACCCCTCCACTTT.

The sample holds many counts of this clonotype. The chain is built from TRBV11-2 and TRBJ1-5, with TRBD1 matching over 11 bases. This CDR3 spans 16 amino acids. CDR1 and CDR2 from the germline V gene are SGHAT and FQNNGV. V was pared by 5 bases and J by 4 bases, with 7 bases of the junction left unmatched. CDR3 in amino acids: CASSQGQGARNQPQHF. CDR3 nucleotide sequence: TGTGCCAGCAGCCAAGGACAGGGGGCAAGGAATCAGCCCCAGCATTTT.

This clonotype was seen only a few times. This chain joins TRBV4-1 and TRBJ1-5; TRBD1 agrees at 10 bases. The germline gives CDR1 MGHRA, CDR2 YSYEKL. J was trimmed by 4 bases and V by 3 bases; bases with no gene match: 6. The CDR3 spans 16 residues. In nucleotides, the CDR3 is TGCGCCAGCAGCCATAAGGGACAGGGGAGGAATCAGCCCCAGCATTTT. Translation gives CASSHKGQGRNQPQHF.